This T cell receptor (beta chain) was recovered during a study of blood T cell repertoires in COVID-19. Whole-study context: There were acute and convalescent COVID-19 samples, and they came from the United States, Italy and Spain.

This CDR3 contains 14 residues. Per the germline V gene, CDR1 is MDHEN and CDR2 is SYDVKM. The V and J ends lost 8 bases and 2 bases respectively, with 13 bases between them. This clone has just one count. The method was immunoSEQ multiplex PCR; TCRdb's version includes in-frame clones alone and lacks a portion of them. The table lists more than 200,000 clones, roughly 82% of them singletons, with more than 4.5% in the top ten. The TCR sequence derives from a woman older than 75 with active or convalescent COVID-19. What was sequenced was peripheral blood. This sequence joins TRBV28 and TRBJ1-5; D is unclear. CDR3 loop: CASQGGVRNQPQHF. The CDR3 DNA follows: TGTGCCAGCCAAGGAGGAGTTCGCAATCAGCCCCAGCATTTT. The full variable domain, completed using reference TRBV28 and TRBJ1-5, is DVKVTQSSRYLVKRTGEKVFLECVQDMDHENMFWYRQDPGLGLRLIYFSYDVKMKEKGDIPEGYSVSREKKERFSLILESASTNQTSMYLCASQGGVRNQPQHFGDGTRLSIL.